This TCR beta chain was recorded in a study of shared clonotypes between healthy human individuals. Study details: In total, the donors were a couple of women and a few men aged 18 to 49. CD4 naive and CD4 memory each took three plates per donor, while CD8 naive took two and CD8 memory one.

For this clone: Antigen specificity is unknown.

How the authors handled the data: In the immunoSEQ data, sequences were junction-only and lacked quality scores, so filtering differed. The data were produced by immunoSEQ multiplex PCR, yet TCRdb's version contains in-frame clones alone and is incomplete. The V and J calls and the clone size are those of that table, but D and trimming were determined from the DNA. The data show roughly 2 million clones, with almost 96% seen just once and less than 0.15% held by the top ten. The CDR3 contains 15 residues. CDR1 and CDR2 from the germline V gene are SGDLS and YYNGEE. Trimming cost V 4 bases and J 4 bases; bases outside gene matches: 6. Overall study results and limits: Clonotypes that were shared across a handful of donors made up around 5% of naive CD4 clonotypes.

The sequence came from a man aged 18 to 30 in good health. Material for sequencing was naive CD4+ T cells sorted from blood. This sample's subset: CD45RA+ positively selected. V gene TRBV9 combines with J gene TRBJ2-3, with 10 nucleotides matching TRBD2. The CDR3 reads CASSLAGEGSDTQYF. In DNA form, the CDR3 reads TGTGCCAGCAGCCTAGCGGGAGAGGGGTCAGATACGCAGTATTTT. Filled out from reference TRBV9 and TRBJ2-3, the complete variable domain reads DSGVTQTPKHLITATGQRVTLRCSPRSGDLSVYWYQQSLDQGLQFLIQYYNGEERAKGNILERFSAQQFPDLHSELNLSSLELGDSALYFCASSLAGEGSDTQYFGPGTRLTVL.